Listed below are T cell receptor beta chains from one sample, sequenced in a study of T-cell reconstitution after alpha-beta-depleted transplantation in children. TCRdb analysed the PCR reads with MiXCR anew, one entry per CDR3 protein. There are 300,000 to 400,000 distinct CDR3 sequences in the sample; approximately 23% occur only once, and approximately 11% lies in the top ten. The sample in question was PBMCs, mostly from graft donor cells, obtained 180 days after TCRalphabeta/CD19-depleted stem cell transplant. The receptors here all came from a male patient under 18 who had a stem cell transplant for acute lymphoblastic leukemia, so the T cells may come from the graft donor. CDR3s include the opening cysteine and the closing phenylalanine or tryptophan. A D gene is named only where the DNA matches it firmly. Clone size is shown for a subset of rows, as once, few, many or a class of expanded clone.

CDR3aa: CASSPRTGGYEQYF
CDR3nt: TGTGCCAGCTCACCAAGGACAGGGGGGTACGAGCAGTACTTC
v_gene: TRBV18
abundance: -
len: 14
j_gene: TRBJ2-7
d_gene: TRBD1

CDR3aa: CASSSNFRVTDTQYF
CDR3nt: TGTGCCAGCAGTTCAAACTTCAGGGTTACAGATACGCAGTATTTT
v_gene: TRBV27
abundance: few
len: 15
j_gene: TRBJ2-3
d_gene: -

CDR3aa: CASSPDPLEETQYF
CDR3nt: TGTGCCAGCAGTCCCGACCCCCTGGAGGAGACCCAGTACTTC
v_gene: TRBV27
abundance: -
len: 14
j_gene: TRBJ2-5
d_gene: -

CDR3aa: CASSPPKRGAYNEQFF
CDR3nt: TGTGCCAGCTCACCACCGAAACGGGGAGCCTACAATGAGCAGTTCTTC
v_gene: TRBV18
abundance: -
len: 16
j_gene: TRBJ2-1
d_gene: -

CDR3aa: CSVEPGTSHEQFF
CDR3nt: TGCAGCGTTGAACCCGGGACTAGTCATGAGCAGTTCTTC
v_gene: TRBV29-1
abundance: -
len: 13
j_gene: TRBJ2-1
d_gene: TRBD2

CDR3aa: CASREANQETQYF
CDR3nt: TGTGCCAGCAGGGAGGCCAATCAAGAGACCCAGTACTTC
v_gene: TRBV12-3/TRBV12-4
abundance: -
len: 13
j_gene: TRBJ2-5
d_gene: -

CDR3aa: CASSLYPGGETQYF
CDR3nt: TGTGCCAGCAGCCTCTATCCCGGGGGGGAGACCCAGTACTTC
v_gene: TRBV7-3
abundance: -
len: 14
j_gene: TRBJ2-5
d_gene: TRBD2

CDR3aa: CSAREPQLFYGYTF
CDR3nt: TGCAGTGCTAGAGAGCCTCAGCTTTTCTATGGCTACACCTTC
v_gene: TRBV20-1
abundance: -
len: 14
j_gene: TRBJ1-2
d_gene: -

CDR3aa: CATSGLAGVNEQFF
CDR3nt: TGTGCCACCAGTGGGTTAGCGGGAGTGAATGAGCAGTTCTTC
v_gene: TRBV24-1
abundance: -
len: 14
j_gene: TRBJ2-1
d_gene: TRBD2

CDR3aa: CASSQPSGPRGNEQFF
CDR3nt: TGCGCCAGCAGCCAACCCTCGGGACCCCGGGGGAATGAGCAGTTCTTC
v_gene: TRBV4-1
abundance: -
len: 16
j_gene: TRBJ2-1
d_gene: -

CDR3aa: CASSPLLATSYEQYF
CDR3nt: TGTGCCAGCAGCCCCCTTCTGGCTACCTCCTACGAGCAGTACTTC
v_gene: TRBV3-1
abundance: few
len: 15
j_gene: TRBJ2-7
d_gene: -

CDR3aa: CASSFSGGKVYYGYTF
CDR3nt: TGTGCCAGCAGTTTTTCAGGGGGCAAGGTGTACTATGGCTACACCTTC
v_gene: TRBV28
abundance: few
len: 16
j_gene: TRBJ1-2
d_gene: TRBD1

CDR3aa: CASSPRQPNAEAFF
CDR3nt: TGTGCCAGCTCACCGAGACAGCCGAACGCTGAAGCTTTCTTT
v_gene: TRBV18
abundance: -
len: 14
j_gene: TRBJ1-1
d_gene: -

CDR3aa: CASSQGPQGKIYNEQFF
CDR3nt: TGCGCCAGCAGCCAAGGCCCCCAGGGCAAGATCTACAATGAGCAGTTCTTC
v_gene: TRBV4-1
abundance: -
len: 17
j_gene: TRBJ2-1
d_gene: -

CDR3aa: CASSEVGREKLFF
CDR3nt: TGTGCCAGCAGTGAAGTCGGCAGAGAAAAACTGTTTTTT
v_gene: TRBV6-1
abundance: -
len: 13
j_gene: TRBJ1-4
d_gene: -

CDR3aa: CASSFGPSHEQFF
CDR3nt: TGTGCCAGCAGTTTTGGGCCAAGTCATGAGCAGTTCTTC
v_gene: TRBV27
abundance: few
len: 13
j_gene: TRBJ2-1
d_gene: -

CDR3aa: CASSKFSGRSYNEQFF
CDR3nt: TGCGCCAGCAGCAAATTTAGCGGGAGGAGTTACAATGAGCAGTTCTTC
v_gene: TRBV10-2
abundance: few
len: 16
j_gene: TRBJ2-1
d_gene: TRBD2

CDR3aa: CASSLEATNYGYTF
CDR3nt: TGTGCCAGCAGCTTAGAAGCCACTAACTATGGCTACACCTTC
v_gene: TRBV7-8
abundance: few
len: 14
j_gene: TRBJ1-2
d_gene: -

CDR3aa: CASSQGRLALNTGELFF
CDR3nt: TGCGCCAGCAGCCAAGGTCGTCTAGCTCTGAACACCGGGGAGCTGTTTTTT
v_gene: TRBV4-1
abundance: -
len: 17
j_gene: TRBJ2-2
d_gene: -

CDR3aa: CSASRRSSYNEQFF
CDR3nt: TGCAGTGCTAGTAGGCGAAGCTCCTACAATGAGCAGTTCTTC
v_gene: TRBV20-1
abundance: -
len: 14
j_gene: TRBJ2-1
d_gene: -

CDR3aa: CASSKEELAEENNEQFF
CDR3nt: TGTGCCAGCAGCAAAGAGGAACTAGCGGAGGAAAACAATGAGCAGTTCTTC
v_gene: TRBV21-1
abundance: few
len: 17
j_gene: TRBJ2-1
d_gene: -

CDR3aa: CASSTRTSGDRQFF
CDR3nt: TGTGCCAGCAGCACCAGGACTAGCGGGGATCGGCAGTTCTTC
v_gene: TRBV9
abundance: few
len: 14
j_gene: TRBJ2-1
d_gene: TRBD2

CDR3aa: CASSLPGQDTEAFF
CDR3nt: TGTGCCAGCAGCTTGCCGGGACAGGACACTGAAGCTTTCTTT
v_gene: TRBV7-9
abundance: -
len: 14
j_gene: TRBJ1-1
d_gene: TRBD1

CDR3aa: CASSGAIPGNTIYF
CDR3nt: TGTGCCAGCAGTGGGGCAATCCCTGGAAACACCATATATTTT
v_gene: TRBV2
abundance: once
len: 14
j_gene: TRBJ1-3
d_gene: -

CDR3aa: CASSLGLRKGLALGTKNIQYF
CDR3nt: TGTGCCAGCAGCTTGGGCCTTCGGAAGGGACTAGCCTTAGGGACCAAAAACATTCAGTACTTC
v_gene: TRBV7-2
abundance: many
len: 21
j_gene: TRBJ2-4
d_gene: TRBD2

CDR3aa: CASSHVGTDTQYF
CDR3nt: TGTGCCAGCAGCCACGTTGGGACAGATACGCAGTATTTT
v_gene: TRBV3-1
abundance: -
len: 13
j_gene: TRBJ2-3
d_gene: -

CDR3aa: CAISEDQETQYF
CDR3nt: TGTGCCATCAGTGAGGATCAAGAGACCCAGTACTTC
v_gene: TRBV10-3
abundance: -
len: 12
j_gene: TRBJ2-5
d_gene: -

CDR3aa: CASSLHRTSGRNEQFF
CDR3nt: TGTGCCAGCTCACTCCACAGGACTAGCGGGAGAAACGAGCAGTTCTTC
v_gene: TRBV18
abundance: -
len: 16
j_gene: TRBJ2-1
d_gene: TRBD2

CDR3aa: CASSHLLAGLGEQYF
CDR3nt: TGCGCCAGCAGCCATCTACTAGCGGGTCTAGGCGAGCAGTACTTC
v_gene: TRBV4-1
abundance: once
len: 15
j_gene: TRBJ2-7
d_gene: TRBD2

CDR3aa: CATHRLAGYGEQYF
CDR3nt: TGTGCCACCCACCGACTAGCGGGATATGGCGAGCAGTACTTC
v_gene: TRBV6-2/TRBV6-3
abundance: -
len: 14
j_gene: TRBJ2-7
d_gene: TRBD2

CDR3aa: CASSKEPGQSNTEAFF
CDR3nt: TGTGCCAGCAGCAAAGAACCCGGACAGAGTAACACTGAAGCTTTCTTT
v_gene: TRBV21-1
abundance: -
len: 16
j_gene: TRBJ1-1
d_gene: -

CDR3aa: CASIPSGLYADTQYF
CDR3nt: TGTGCCAGCATCCCCTCTGGGCTGTATGCAGATACGCAGTATTTT
v_gene: TRBV7-9
abundance: few
len: 15
j_gene: TRBJ2-3
d_gene: -

CDR3aa: CASRRRLAGRTDTQYF
CDR3nt: TGTGCCAGCAGGCGACGACTAGCGGGACGCACAGATACGCAGTATTTT
v_gene: TRBV6-5
abundance: -
len: 16
j_gene: TRBJ2-3
d_gene: TRBD2

CDR3aa: CASSLVVGRPTDTQYF
CDR3nt: TGTGCCAGCAGCTTAGTGGTCGGGAGACCCACAGATACGCAGTATTTT
v_gene: TRBV11-2
abundance: -
len: 16
j_gene: TRBJ2-3
d_gene: -

CDR3aa: CSASHLRQGTRGTLHF
CDR3nt: TGCAGTGCTAGCCATCTTCGGCAGGGGACCAGGGGGACCCTCCACTTT
v_gene: TRBV20-1
abundance: -
len: 16
j_gene: TRBJ1-6
d_gene: TRBD1

CDR3aa: CASSSDGYNEQFF
CDR3nt: TGTGCCAGCAGTTCCGACGGTTACAATGAGCAGTTCTTC
v_gene: TRBV12-3/TRBV12-4
abundance: few
len: 13
j_gene: TRBJ2-1
d_gene: -

CDR3aa: CSALQGRVGSNQPQHF
CDR3nt: TGCAGTGCGTTACAGGGGAGGGTGGGGAGCAATCAGCCCCAGCATTTT
v_gene: TRBV20-1
abundance: many
len: 16
j_gene: TRBJ1-5
d_gene: TRBD1

CDR3aa: CASSLWAGFLYEQYF
CDR3nt: TGTGCCAGCAGTCTATGGGCAGGTTTCCTCTACGAGCAGTACTTC
v_gene: TRBV6-2/TRBV6-3
abundance: few
len: 15
j_gene: TRBJ2-7
d_gene: -

CDR3aa: CASSSRGGVVYSNQPQHF
CDR3nt: TGTGCCAGCAGTTCCCGGGGGGGGGTGGTATATAGCAATCAGCCCCAGCATTTT
v_gene: TRBV27
abundance: -
len: 18
j_gene: TRBJ1-5
d_gene: -

CDR3aa: CASSLAGTSGSYEQYF
CDR3nt: TGTGCCAGCAGCTTAGCTGGGACTAGCGGGAGCTACGAGCAGTACTTC
v_gene: TRBV7-2
abundance: many
len: 16
j_gene: TRBJ2-7
d_gene: TRBD2